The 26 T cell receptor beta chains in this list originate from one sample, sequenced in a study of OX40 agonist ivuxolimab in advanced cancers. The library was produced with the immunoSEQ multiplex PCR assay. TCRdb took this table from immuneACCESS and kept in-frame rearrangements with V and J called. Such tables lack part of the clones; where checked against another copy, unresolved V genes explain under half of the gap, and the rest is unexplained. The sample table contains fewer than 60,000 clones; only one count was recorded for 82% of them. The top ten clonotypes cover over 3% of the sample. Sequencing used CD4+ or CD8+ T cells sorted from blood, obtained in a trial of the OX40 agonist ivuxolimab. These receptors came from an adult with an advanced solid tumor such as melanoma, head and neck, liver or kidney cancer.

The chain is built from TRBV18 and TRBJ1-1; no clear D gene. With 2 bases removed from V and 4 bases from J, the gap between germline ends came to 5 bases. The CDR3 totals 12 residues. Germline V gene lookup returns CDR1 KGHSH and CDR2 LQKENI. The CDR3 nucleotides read TGTGCCAGCTCACCAGATGGCACTGAAGCTTTCTTT. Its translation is CASSPDGTEAFF.

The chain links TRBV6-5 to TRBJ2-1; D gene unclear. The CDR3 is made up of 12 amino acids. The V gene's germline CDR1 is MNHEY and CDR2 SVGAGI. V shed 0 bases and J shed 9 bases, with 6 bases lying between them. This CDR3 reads CASSYSLTEQFF. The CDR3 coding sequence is TGTGCCAGCAGTTACTCCCTGACTGAGCAGTTCTTC.

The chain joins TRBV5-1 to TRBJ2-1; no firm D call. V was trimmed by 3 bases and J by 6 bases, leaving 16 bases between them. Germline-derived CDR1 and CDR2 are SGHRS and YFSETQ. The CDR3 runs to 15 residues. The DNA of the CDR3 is TGCGCCAGCAGCTCCCGACCCTCGGGCGGCAATGAGCAGTTCTTC. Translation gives CASSSRPSGGNEQFF.

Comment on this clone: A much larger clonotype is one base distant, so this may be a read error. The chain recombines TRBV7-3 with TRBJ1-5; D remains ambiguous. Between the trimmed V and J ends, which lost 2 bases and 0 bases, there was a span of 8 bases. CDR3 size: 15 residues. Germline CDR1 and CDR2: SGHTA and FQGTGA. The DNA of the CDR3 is TGTGCCAGCAGCTTAGTGGGATATAGCAATCAGCCCCAGCATTTT. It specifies CASSLVGYSNQPQHF.

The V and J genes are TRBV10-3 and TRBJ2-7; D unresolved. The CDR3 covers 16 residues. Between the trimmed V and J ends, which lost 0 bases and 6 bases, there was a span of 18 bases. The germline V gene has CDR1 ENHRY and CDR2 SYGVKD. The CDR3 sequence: CAISESIMAYGREQYF. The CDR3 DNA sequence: TGTGCCATCAGTGAGTCGATTATGGCTTACGGACGCGAGCAGTACTTC.

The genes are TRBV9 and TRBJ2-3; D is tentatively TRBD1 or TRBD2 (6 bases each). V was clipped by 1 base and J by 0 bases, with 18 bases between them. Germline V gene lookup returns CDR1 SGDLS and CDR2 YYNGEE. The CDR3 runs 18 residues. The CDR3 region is CASSVRGLEEYSTDTQYF. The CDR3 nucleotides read TGTGCCAGCAGCGTACGGGGGCTCGAAGAGTATAGCACAGATACGCAGTATTTT.

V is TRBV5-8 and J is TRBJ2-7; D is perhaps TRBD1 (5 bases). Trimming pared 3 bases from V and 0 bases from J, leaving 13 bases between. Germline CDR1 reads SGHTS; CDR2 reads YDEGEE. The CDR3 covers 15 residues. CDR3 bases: TGTGCCAGCAGCTCGCAGGGTCCCCGCTCCTACGAGCAGTACTTC. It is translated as CASSSQGPRSYEQYF.

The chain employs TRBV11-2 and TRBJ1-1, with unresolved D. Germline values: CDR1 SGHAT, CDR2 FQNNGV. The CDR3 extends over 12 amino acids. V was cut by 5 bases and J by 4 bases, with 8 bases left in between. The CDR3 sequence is CASSPSGTEAFF. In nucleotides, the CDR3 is TGTGCCAGCAGCCCTAGTGGCACTGAAGCTTTCTTT.

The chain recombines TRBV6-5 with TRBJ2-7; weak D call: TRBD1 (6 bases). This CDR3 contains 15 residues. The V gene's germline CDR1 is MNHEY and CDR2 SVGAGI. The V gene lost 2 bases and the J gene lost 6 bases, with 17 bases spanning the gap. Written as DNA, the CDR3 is TGTGCCAGCAGTTACAGAAGGCAGGGGTCTTCCGAGCAGTACTTC. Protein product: CASSYRRQGSSEQYF.

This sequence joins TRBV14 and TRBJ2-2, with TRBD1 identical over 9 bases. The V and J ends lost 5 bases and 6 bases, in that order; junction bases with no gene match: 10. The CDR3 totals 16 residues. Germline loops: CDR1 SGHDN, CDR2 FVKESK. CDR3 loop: CASSVVGQGLSGELFF. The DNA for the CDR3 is TGTGCCAGCAGCGTCGTAGGACAGGGGCTCTCCGGGGAGCTGTTTTTT. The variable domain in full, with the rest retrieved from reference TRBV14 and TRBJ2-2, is EAGVTQFPSHSVIEKGQTVTLRCDPISGHDNLYWYRRVMGKEIKFLLHFVKESKQDESGMPNNRFLAERTGGTYSTLKVQPAELEDSGVYFCASSVVGQGLSGELFFGEGSRLTVL.

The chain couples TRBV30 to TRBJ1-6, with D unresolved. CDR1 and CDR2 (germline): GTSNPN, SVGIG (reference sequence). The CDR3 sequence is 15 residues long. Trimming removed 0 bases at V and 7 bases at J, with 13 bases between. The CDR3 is CAWSVPGRANSPLHF. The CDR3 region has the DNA TGTGCCTGGAGTGTACCGGGCAGAGCGAATTCACCCCTCCACTTT.

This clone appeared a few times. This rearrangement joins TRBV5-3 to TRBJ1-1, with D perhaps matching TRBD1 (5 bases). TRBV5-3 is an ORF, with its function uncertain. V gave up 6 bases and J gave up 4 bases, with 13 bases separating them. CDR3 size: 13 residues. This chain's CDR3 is CARNPGLGTEAFF. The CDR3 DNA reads TGTGCCAGAAATCCAGGGCTCGGCACTGAAGCTTTCTTT.

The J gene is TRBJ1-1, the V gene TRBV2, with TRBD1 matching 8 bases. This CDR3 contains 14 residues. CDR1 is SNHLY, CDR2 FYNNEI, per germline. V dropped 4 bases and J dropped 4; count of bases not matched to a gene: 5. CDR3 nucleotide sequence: TGTGCCAGCAGTGTAAGACAGGGGTCCACTGAAGCTTTCTTT. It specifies CASSVRQGSTEAFF.

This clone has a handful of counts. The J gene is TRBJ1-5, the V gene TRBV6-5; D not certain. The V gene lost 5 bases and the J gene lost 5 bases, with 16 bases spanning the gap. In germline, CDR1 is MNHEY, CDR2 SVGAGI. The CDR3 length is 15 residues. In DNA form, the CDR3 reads TGTGCCAGCAGTGTACGATGGACCGGACATCAGCCCCAGCATTTT. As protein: CASSVRWTGHQPQHF.

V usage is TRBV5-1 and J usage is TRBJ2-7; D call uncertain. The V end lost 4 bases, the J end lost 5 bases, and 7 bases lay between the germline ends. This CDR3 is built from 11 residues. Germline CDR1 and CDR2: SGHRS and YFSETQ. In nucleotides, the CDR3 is TGCGCCAGCAGCCTAGACCACGAGCAGTACTTC. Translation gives CASSLDHEQYF.

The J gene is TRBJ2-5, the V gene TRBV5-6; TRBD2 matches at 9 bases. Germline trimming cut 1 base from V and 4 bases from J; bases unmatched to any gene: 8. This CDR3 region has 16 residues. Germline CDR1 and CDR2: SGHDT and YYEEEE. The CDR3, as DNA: TGTGCCAGCAGCTTGCTTGGCGGGGGGGCCACAGAGACCCAGTACTTC. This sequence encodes CASSLLGGGATETQYF.

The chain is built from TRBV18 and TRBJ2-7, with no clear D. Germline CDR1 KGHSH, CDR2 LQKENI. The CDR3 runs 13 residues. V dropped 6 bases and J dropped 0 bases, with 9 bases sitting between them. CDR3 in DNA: TGTGCCAGCTCCCGTTATAGCTCCTACGAGCAGTACTTC. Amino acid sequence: CASSRYSSYEQYF.

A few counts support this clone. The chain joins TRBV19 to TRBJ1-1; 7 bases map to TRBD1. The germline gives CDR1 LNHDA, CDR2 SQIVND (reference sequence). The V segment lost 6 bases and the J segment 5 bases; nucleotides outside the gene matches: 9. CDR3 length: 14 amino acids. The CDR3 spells CASSPQGRRTEAFF. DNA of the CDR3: TGTGCCAGTAGCCCACAGGGGAGGAGGACTGAAGCTTTCTTT.

The chain's CDR3 is CASSLAGRYVEPQHF. CDR3 in DNA: TGTGCCAGCAGCTTGGCCGGGCGATATGTAGAGCCCCAGCATTTT. The chain carries TRBV5-6 and TRBJ1-5; unclear D gene. CDR1 and CDR2 (germline): SGHDT, YYEEEE. The CDR3 runs 15 residues. Between the trimmed V and J ends, which lost 0 bases and 8 bases, there was a span of 15 bases.

The CDR3 bases are TGCGCCAGCAGCCAAGGGTGGAGGGGGCCGGGTGGCTACACCTTC. Its protein product is CASSQGWRGPGGYTF. The V and J genes are TRBV4-3 and TRBJ1-2, with 7 nucleotides matching TRBD1. V gave up 1 base and J gave up 7 bases; unmatched junction bases: 9. CDR3 length equals 15 residues. Germline values: CDR1 LGHNA, CDR2 YSLEER.

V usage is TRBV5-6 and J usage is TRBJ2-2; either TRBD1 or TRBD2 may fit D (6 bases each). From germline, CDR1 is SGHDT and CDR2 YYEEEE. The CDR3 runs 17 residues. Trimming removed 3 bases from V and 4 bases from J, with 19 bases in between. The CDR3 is CASSSTRRGRSTGELFF. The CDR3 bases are TGTGCCAGCAGCTCCACCCGAAGGGGGAGGAGCACCGGGGAGCTGTTTTTT.

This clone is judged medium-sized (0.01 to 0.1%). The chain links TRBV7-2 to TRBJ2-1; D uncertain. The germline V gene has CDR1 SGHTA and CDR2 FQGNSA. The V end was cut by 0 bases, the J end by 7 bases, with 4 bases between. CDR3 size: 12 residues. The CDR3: CASSLANNEQFF. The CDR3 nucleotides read TGTGCCAGCAGCTTAGCGAATAATGAGCAGTTCTTC.

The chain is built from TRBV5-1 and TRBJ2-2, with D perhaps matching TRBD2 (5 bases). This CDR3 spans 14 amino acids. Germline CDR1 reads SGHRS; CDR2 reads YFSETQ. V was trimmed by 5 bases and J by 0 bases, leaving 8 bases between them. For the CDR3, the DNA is TGCGCCAGCAGAGCGGAATCGAACACCGGGGAGCTGTTTTTT. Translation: CASRAESNTGELFF.

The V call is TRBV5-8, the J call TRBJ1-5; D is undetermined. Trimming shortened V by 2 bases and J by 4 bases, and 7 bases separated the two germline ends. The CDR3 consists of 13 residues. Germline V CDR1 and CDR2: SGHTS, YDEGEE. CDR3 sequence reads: CASSLQTNQPQHF. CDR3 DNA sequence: TGTGCCAGCAGCTTACAGACTAATCAGCCCCAGCATTTT.

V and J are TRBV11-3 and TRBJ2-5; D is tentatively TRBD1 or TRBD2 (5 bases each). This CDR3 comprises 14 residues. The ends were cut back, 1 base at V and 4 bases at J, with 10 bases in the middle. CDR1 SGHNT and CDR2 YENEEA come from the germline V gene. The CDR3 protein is CASSLGGDLETQYF. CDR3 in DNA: TGTGCCAGCAGCTTAGGAGGGGATCTAGAGACCCAGTACTTC.

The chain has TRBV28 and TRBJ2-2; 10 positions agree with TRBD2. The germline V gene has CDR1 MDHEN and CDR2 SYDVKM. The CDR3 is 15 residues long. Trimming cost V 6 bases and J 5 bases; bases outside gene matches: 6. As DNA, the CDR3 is TGTGCCAGCAGGCTGCTAGCGGGAGCAACCGGGGAGCTGTTTTTT. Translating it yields CASRLLAGATGELFF.